The 13 T cell receptor beta chains below come from one sample, sequenced in a study of chemoradiotherapy in HPV16-positive cancers. Profiling relied on immunoSEQ multiplex PCR, and the TCRdb table lists in-frame clones only, not all of them. The sample holds approximately 12,000 clones; around 87% are singletons and the top ten take 2.5% to 3.5%. Collection of the sample occurred from a patient who underwent chemoradiotherapy. These receptors were collected from a human donor with HPV-associated anogenital cancer.

The rearrangement uses TRBV6-5 and TRBJ2-1, with D possibly being TRBD1 or TRBD2 (5 bases each). Trimming stripped 5 bases from V and 11 bases from J, with 10 bases between. This CDR3 region has 11 residues. Per the germline V gene, CDR1 is MNHEY and CDR2 is SVGAGI. CDR3: CASSREGQQFF. The CDR3, as DNA: TGTGCCAGCAGTCGTGAGGGGCAGCAGTTCTTC.

This clone appeared a single time. The V and J genes are TRBV6-1 and TRBJ2-5; tentatively, D is TRBD1 (6 bases). The CDR3 runs to 15 residues. The germline CDR1 and CDR2 sequences are MNHNS and SASEGT. The V and J ends lost 1 base and 5 bases respectively, with 14 bases between them. Here the CDR3 DNA reads TGTGCCAGCAGTGAAGGGACAGAGGGAGTGGAGACCCAGTACTTC. This gives the protein CASSEGTEGVETQYF.

This clone was seen more than once but under ten times. The chain couples TRBV27 to TRBJ1-6; D not certain. V gave up 3 bases and J gave up 8 bases, with 14 bases separating them. The CDR3 is 15 residues long. Germline V gene sequence: CDR1 MNHEY, CDR2 SMNVEV (reference sequence). DNA for the CDR3: TGTGCCAGCAGTTTTTATAGACAAGCCTATTCACCCCTCCACTTT. Encoded protein: CASSFYRQAYSPLHF.

This CDR3 is CASSEDDRGELETQYF. DNA for the CDR3: TGTGCCAGCAGTGAGGACGACAGGGGGGAACTAGAGACCCAGTACTTC. The chain couples TRBV25-1 to TRBJ2-5; TRBD1 agrees at 9 bases. This CDR3 is built from 16 residues. The V and J ends lost 3 bases and 4 bases, in that order; junction bases with no gene match: 9. Germline CDR1 is MGHDK and CDR2 is SYGVNS.

The V and J genes are TRBV11-2 and TRBJ2-2; TRBD1 agrees at 7 bases. With V trimmed by 3 bases and J by 4 bases, 5 bases remained unmatched. The CDR3 is 15 amino acids. In germline, CDR1 is SGHAT, CDR2 FQNNGV. The CDR3 protein is CASSFLQGPTGELFF. For the CDR3, the DNA is TGTGCCAGCAGCTTTTTACAGGGGCCCACCGGGGAGCTGTTTTTT. The full variable domain, completed using reference TRBV11-2 and TRBJ2-2, is EAGVAQSPRYKIIEKRQSVAFWCNPISGHATLYWYQQILGQGPKLLIQFQNNGVVDDSQLPKDRFSAERLKGVDSTLKIQPAKLEDSAVYLCASSFLQGPTGELFFGEGSRLTVL.

The genes are TRBV27 and TRBJ1-1, with D uncertain. V lost 1 base and J lost 2, with 8 bases in between. Germline V gives CDR1 MNHEY, CDR2 SMNVEV (reference sequence). The CDR3 covers 14 residues. Written as DNA, the CDR3 is TGTGCCAGCAGTTTATTCGGCAGTAACACTGAAGCTTTCTTT. This gives the protein CASSLFGSNTEAFF.

V usage is TRBV30 and J usage is TRBJ1-4, with 8 bases that match TRBD1. Germline V gene sequence: CDR1 GTSNPN, CDR2 SVGIG (reference sequence). The CDR3 runs 14 residues. V was pared by 2 bases and J by 4 bases, with 3 bases of the junction left unmatched. The CDR3, as DNA: TGTGCCTGGAGTCAGGGGGCGTTTAATGAAAAACTGTTTTTT. Translation: CAWSQGAFNEKLFF.

The chain joins TRBV7-9 to TRBJ2-5; D is uncertain. The CDR3 contains 14 residues. The germline V gene encodes CDR1 SEHNR and CDR2 FQNEAQ (reference sequence). Between the trimmed V and J ends, which lost 1 base and 5 bases, there was a span of 11 bases. The CDR3 spells CASSLGRMPETQYF. DNA for the CDR3: TGTGCCAGCAGCTTAGGGCGGATGCCGGAGACCCAGTACTTC.

The chain is built from TRBV29-1 and TRBJ2-1, with D maybe TRBD2 (6 bases). The CDR3 contains 11 residues. The germline V and J ends were trimmed by 5 bases and 9 bases, with 11 bases remaining between them. The germline V gene has CDR1 SQVTM and CDR2 ANQGSEA. CDR3 sequence reads: CSVRGAGEQFF. CDR3 DNA sequence: TGCAGCGTTAGGGGAGCGGGTGAGCAGTTCTTC.

This rearrangement joins TRBV9 to TRBJ2-2, with D tentatively TRBD1 (5 bases). Germline V gives CDR1 SGDLS, CDR2 YYNGEE. CDR3 size: 12 residues. V was shortened by 0 bases and J by 8 bases, with 5 bases between the two germline ends. The CDR3 here is CASSVEGGELFF. The CDR3 DNA sequence: TGTGCCAGCAGCGTAGAGGGGGGGGAGCTGTTTTTT.

The rearrangement links TRBV19 to TRBJ2-2, with D unresolved. Germline values: CDR1 LNHDA, CDR2 SQIVND (reference sequence). V was shortened by 6 bases and J by 6 bases, with 5 bases between the two germline ends. CDR3 length equals 11 residues. CDR3 bases: TGTGCCAGTAGGACGGCCGGGGAGCTGTTTTTT. Its translation: CASRTAGELFF.

This chain connects TRBV27 to TRBJ1-1; possible D gene TRBD1, 5 bases. The germline V gene has CDR1 MNHEY and CDR2 SMNVEV (reference sequence). The CDR3 is 14 residues long. V was trimmed by 3 bases and J by 2 bases, leaving 10 bases between them. The CDR3 nucleotides read TGTGCCAGCAGTTTCTTTGGGACTAACACTGAAGCTTTCTTT. This encodes CASSFFGTNTEAFF.

J is TRBJ2-1 and V is TRBV5-1, with D perhaps matching TRBD2 (6 bases). Germline loops: CDR1 SGHRS, CDR2 YFSETQ. The V gene lost 2 bases and the J gene lost 5 bases, with 17 bases spanning the gap. The CDR3 contains 16 residues. CDR3 loop: CASSLVLGEVHNEQFF. CDR3 DNA sequence: TGCGCCAGCAGCTTAGTTTTAGGGGAGGTCCACAATGAGCAGTTCTTC.